These 9 T cell receptor beta chains were all obtained from the same sample, sequenced in a study of T cell changes during pregnancy in multiple sclerosis. Clones were sequenced by immunoSEQ multiplex PCR, and TCRdb holds only the in-frame ones, with some missing. The sample holds 20,000 to 25,000 clones, approximately 93% seen once. The sequenced sample was CD4+ T cells from peripheral blood mononuclear cells, obtained after pregnancy. Receptors originate from a female donor in good health, enrolled as a control in a pregnancy study.

This clone was detected only a few times. The rearrangement links TRBV11-2 to TRBJ2-7; 9 nucleotides match TRBD2. Germline assignment: CDR1 SGHAT and CDR2 FQNNGV. The ends lost 1 base at V and 4 bases at J; junction bases unmatched: 17. CDR3 size: 19 residues. The CDR3 nucleotides are TGTGCCAGCAGCTTAGGACGGGGGCGGGAGGGACTTATACCGTACGAGCAGTACTTC. Protein sequence: CASSLGRGREGLIPYEQYF.

The V and J genes are TRBV12-5 and TRBJ2-1; TRBD1 matches at 11 bases. Germline CDR1 LGHNT, CDR2 FRNRAP. Trimming at V came to 0 bases and at J to 4 bases, leaving 11 bases not matched to a gene. CDR3 size: 19 residues. CDR3 bases: TGTGCTAGTGGTTTGGTCCTCCTCCTGGACAGGGGGCTGTACAATGAGCAGTTCTTC. It yields the protein CASGLVLLLDRGLYNEQFF. Together with reference TRBV12-5 and TRBJ2-1, the CDR3 gives the full variable domain: DARVTQTPRHKVTEMGQEVTMRCQPILGHNTVFWYRQTMMQGLELLAYFRNRAPLDDSGMPKDRFSAEMPDATLATLKIQPSEPRDSAVYFCASGLVLLLDRGLYNEQFFGPGTRLTVL.

The rearrangement uses TRBV10-3 and TRBJ1-1; the D gene is possibly TRBD1 (5 bases). The length of the CDR3 is 15 residues. The V gene lost 3 bases and the J gene lost 4 bases, with 15 bases spanning the gap. Germline lookup yields CDR1 ENHRY and CDR2 SYGVKD. CDR3 nucleotides: TGTGCCATCAGTGAAACCTACCGGGGGAGCACTGAAGCTTTCTTT. Translating gives CAISETYRGSTEAFF.

This clone was observed a few times. The chain has TRBV6-5 and TRBJ2-5; D uncertain. Germline CDR1 is MNHEY and CDR2 is SVGAGI. The CDR3 contains 13 residues. Between the trimmed V and J ends, which lost 2 bases and 5 bases, there was a span of 9 bases. CDR3 loop: CASSYNPRETQYF. The CDR3 DNA reads as TGTGCCAGCAGTTACAATCCTCGGGAGACCCAGTACTTC.

The V call is TRBV9, the J call TRBJ2-3; 7 bases map to TRBD1. Germline V gene lookup returns CDR1 SGDLS and CDR2 YYNGEE. V was clipped by 2 bases and J by 0 bases; unmatched bases: 6. The CDR3 is 16 residues long. The DNA for the CDR3 is TGTGCCAGCAGCGTCCGACAGGGCATGAGCACAGATACGCAGTATTTT. Its protein is CASSVRQGMSTDTQYF.

The gene calls are TRBV7-9 and TRBJ2-7, with 8 bases matching TRBD1. Germline values: CDR1 SEHNR, CDR2 FQNEAQ (reference sequence). V trimming: 11 bases; J trimming: 4 bases; junction bases outside the gene matches: 10. CDR3 length equals 13 residues. In DNA form, the CDR3 reads TGTGCCCTGAAAGGACAGGGTCAGTACGAGCAGTACTTC. Translation: CALKGQGQYEQYF.

The chain links TRBV7-9 to TRBJ2-2, with TRBD2 matching 7 bases. The germline CDR1 and CDR2 sequences are SEHNR and FQNEAQ (reference sequence). This CDR3 has 15 residues. With 5 bases clipped from V and 0 bases from J, the junction kept 3 bases outside the gene matches. The CDR3 nucleotides read TGTGCCAGCAGCCCAAGCGGGACGAACACCGGGGAGCTGTTTTTT. It is translated as CASSPSGTNTGELFF.

The CDR3 reads CASSARSRVFSGYTF. In DNA form, the CDR3 reads TGTGCCAGCAGCGCCAGATCCAGGGTGTTCTCAGGCTACACCTTC. This chain connects TRBV9 to TRBJ1-2; D possibly corresponds to TRBD1 (5 bases). V lost 3 bases and J 8 bases, leaving 20 bases between the germline ends. Germline V lookup: CDR1 SGDLS, CDR2 YYNGEE. This CDR3 contains 15 residues.

V is TRBV4-2 and J is TRBJ2-5; TRBD1 matches 8 bases. Germline lookup yields CDR1 LGHNA and CDR2 YNFKEQ. With 4 bases clipped from V and 2 bases from J, the junction kept 3 bases outside the gene matches. The CDR3 is 14 amino acids. CDR3 loop: CASSPGTGQETQYF. The CDR3 bases are TGTGCCAGCAGCCCCGGGACAGGTCAAGAGACCCAGTACTTC.